This T cell receptor beta chain was sequenced for a study of OX40 agonist ivuxolimab in advanced cancers. Concerning the study at large: The costimulatory receptor OX40 (CD134) was targeted by ivuxolimab, a fully human IgG2 agonistic monoclonal antibody. Intravenous ivuxolimab was administered to patients every 2 weeks at six dose levels: 0.01, 0.1, 0.3, 1.5, 3 and 10 mg/kg. Of the approximately 54 patients in dose escalation, 19 had hepatocellular carcinoma, some 15 had melanoma, 9 had renal cell carcinoma and 9 had head and neck cancer. In the dose-escalation cohort, over 65% of patients were male, and the mean age was about 55 years, with a range of roughly 20 to 85. Prior anti-PD-1, anti-PD-L1 or anti-CTLA-4 therapy was permitted, and less than 45% of dose-escalation patients had received checkpoint inhibitors. Three dose-escalation patients achieved partial responses, one with hepatocellular carcinoma and two with cutaneous melanoma. The point of sequencing TCRbeta in the periphery was to test whether ivuxolimab changed TCR sequence diversity and drove clonal T-cell expansion. The monotherapy dose-escalation portion (N of about 52 patients) of the phase I ivuxolimab trial is reported in the paper. Points the paper makes about the study in general: After ivuxolimab, CD8+ T cells had more expanded clones than CD4+ T cells on average. At doses from 0.1 to 3.0 mg/kg, clonal expansion was seen in both CD4+ and CD8+ blood T cells between baseline and week 6. Which antigens the clonally expanded peripheral T cells were specific for was not determined. Partial responders in the 0.1-3.0 mg/kg groups had among the lowest normalized peripheral clonal expansion, especially among CD8+ T cells. Low levels of normalized T-cell clonal expansion were also seen in some nonresponding patients.

Concerning this clone itself: It has no known antigen specificity. Within one base of it there is no much larger clone, and no base qualities were kept.

V is pruned by 0 bases and J by 3 bases, leaving 5 bases of the junction without a gene match. The CDR3 sequence holds 15 residues, the cysteine and phenylalanine included. Only the CDR3 part of the read is kept: 45 bases, read in frame from the first base. CDR1 and CDR2, looked up from the germline V gene, are SGHDT and YYEEEE. Genomic DNA was isolated from the sorted cells so that the TCRbeta CDR3 region could be sequenced. TCRbeta CDR3 regions were sequenced using the immunoSEQ Assay. TCRdb took this table from immuneACCESS and kept in-frame rearrangements with V and J called. Such tables lack part of the clones; where checked against another copy, unresolved V genes explain under half of the gap, and the rest is unexplained. Across this sample there are 45,000 to 70,000 clones, with 88% seen only once. 5.5% to 7% of the sample belongs to the ten largest clones. Patients with a history of autoimmune disease or receiving systemic immunosuppression were excluded from the trial. Peripheral blood for TCR sequencing was collected from all dose cohorts at baseline, on cycle 4 day 1, and on cycle 7 day 1. Samples came from an open-label, multicenter, first-in-human phase I dose-escalation trial of ivuxolimab. The trial enrolled adults with locally advanced or metastatic head and neck squamous cell, hepatocellular, melanoma or renal cell carcinoma. Before TCR sequencing, CD4+ T cells and CD8+ T cells from peripheral blood were sorted into separate populations.

The material was CD4+ or CD8+ T cells sorted from blood, obtained in a trial of the OX40 agonist ivuxolimab. The receptor's source is an adult with an advanced solid tumor such as melanoma, head and neck, liver or kidney cancer. The chain employs TRBV5-6 and TRBJ2-7, with 8 bases aligning to TRBD1. The nucleotides are TGTGCCAGCAGCTTGGTCGGGACAGGTTTCTACGAGCAGTACTTC. It codes for CASSLVGTGFYEQYF.